The 10 T cell receptor beta chains listed next were all sequenced from one sample in a study of PD-1 blockade in classical Hodgkin lymphoma. All patients relapsed after autologous stem cell transplantation, and brentuximab vedotin exposure varied. Sequencing used immunoSEQ multiplex PCR; TCRdb keeps in-frame clones, though not all of them. The sample lists about 40,000 clones, around 71% occurring once. Material: peripheral blood mononuclear cells (PBMCs), obtained at baseline. Source of these receptors: a human donor with classical Hodgkin lymphoma.

The genes are TRBV15 and TRBJ1-6; 9 bases fit TRBD1. Losses at the gene ends were 5 bases for V and 10 bases for J; bases not matched to a gene: 15. Germline CDR1 reads LNHNV; CDR2 reads YYDKDF (reference sequence). The CDR3 runs to 17 residues. CDR3 protein: CATSQFPQGAVGSPLHF. DNA for the CDR3: TGTGCCACCAGCCAGTTCCCACAGGGGGCGGTGGGGTCACCCCTCCACTTT.

In regard to this clone: Other DNA sequences in the sample encode the same CDR3. The chain joins TRBV7-9 to TRBJ1-2; D possibly corresponds to TRBD1 (6 bases). The CDR3 is made up of 16 amino acids. Germline CDR1 and CDR2: SEHNR and FQNEAQ (reference sequence). Trimming stripped 4 bases from V and 4 bases from J, with 19 bases between. The CDR3 sequence is CASSSVRGARPYGYTF. DNA of the CDR3: TGTGCCAGCAGCTCAGTCCGGGGGGCGCGTCCCTATGGCTACACCTTC.

This clone has only a few counts. The chain has TRBV4-1 and TRBJ1-5; 9 bases fit TRBD1. Germline CDR1 MGHRA, CDR2 YSYEKL. V lost 4 bases to trimming and J lost 6 bases; unmatched junction nucleotides: 7. The CDR3 has 15 residues. The CDR3 DNA reads TGCGCCAGCAGCCCCCCCGGGACAGGGAGTCAGCCCCAGCATTTT. It translates to CASSPPGTGSQPQHF.

In this sample, this clone turned up a few times. The chain combines TRBV5-1 with TRBJ2-3; 9 nucleotides match TRBD2. The ends lost 0 bases at V and 4 bases at J; junction bases unmatched: 6. The CDR3 loop spans 16 amino acids. From germline, CDR1 is SGHRS and CDR2 YFSETQ. Here the CDR3 reads CASSLGPGLAPDTQYF. The CDR3 bases are TGCGCCAGCAGCTTGGGCCCGGGACTAGCACCAGATACGCAGTATTTT.

The rearrangement joins TRBV19 to TRBJ1-5; no clear D. The CDR3 has 12 amino acids. The V end was cut by 1 base, the J end by 5 bases, with 3 bases between. Germline CDR1 is LNHDA and CDR2 is SQIVND (reference sequence). The CDR3 nucleotides are TGTGCCAGTAGTATAGTCGATCAGCCCCAGCATTTT. Translation: CASSIVDQPQHF.

The rearrangement uses TRBV5-1 and TRBJ1-1; 8 nucleotides match TRBD1. Germline CDR1 and CDR2: SGHRS and YFSETQ. The ends lost 0 bases at V and 6 bases at J; junction bases unmatched: 4. This CDR3 comprises 14 residues. CDR3 in DNA: TGCGCCAGCAGCTTGGCAGGGGGCAGAGCTGAAGCTTTCTTT. Its translation: CASSLAGGRAEAFF.

This chain links TRBV5-6 with TRBJ2-7, with D unresolved. Deletions cut 0 bases from V and 6 bases from J, with 7 bases between. CDR3 length: 12 residues. Germline assignment: CDR1 SGHDT and CDR2 YYEEEE. The DNA of the CDR3 is TGTGCCAGCAGCTTGGTGGTCGGCGAGCAGTACTTC. Its protein product is CASSLVVGEQYF.

The count of this clone is one. The chain recombines TRBV6-5 with TRBJ2-7, with TRBD1 matching over 7 bases. Germline V gives CDR1 MNHEY, CDR2 SVGAGI. V dropped 2 bases and J dropped 0; count of bases not matched to a gene: 4. The length of the CDR3 is 15 residues. The CDR3 coding sequence is TGTGCCAGCAGTTACGTGACAGGGAGCTCCTACGAGCAGTACTTC. Translated, it gives CASSYVTGSSYEQYF.

This clone was detected only a few times. The chain joins TRBV28 to TRBJ2-7; 13 bases align to TRBD2. Germline V gene lookup returns CDR1 MDHEN and CDR2 SYDVKM. The CDR3 has 15 amino acids. V gave up 6 bases and J gave up 2 bases; unmatched junction bases: 4. CDR3 region: CASRGTSGATYEQYF. DNA for the CDR3: TGTGCCAGCAGAGGGACTAGCGGGGCGACCTACGAGCAGTACTTC.

The chain recombines TRBV5-6 with TRBJ2-3; D ambiguous. The V gene lost 0 bases and the J gene lost 3 bases, with 8 bases spanning the gap. Per germline, CDR1 SGHDT and CDR2 YYEEEE. The CDR3 has 14 residues. The CDR3 region is CASSLAHRTDTQYF. The CDR3 coding sequence is TGTGCCAGCAGCTTGGCCCATAGAACAGATACGCAGTATTTT. The whole variable domain, filled in from reference TRBV5-6 and TRBJ2-3, reads DAGVTQSPTHLIKTRGQQVTLRCSPKSGHDTVSWYQQALGQGPQFIFQYYEEEERQRGNFPDRFSGHQFPNYSSELNVNALLLGDSALYLCASSLAHRTDTQYFGPGTRLTVL.